This T cell receptor (beta chain) is from a study of blood T cell repertoires in COVID-19. Background on the study: PBMCs, B-cell-depleted T cells, or T cells were the source of the cDNA or gDNA that made up the material.

Per the study methods: For nucleated cells, counts were estimated from reference gene primer amplification. Clones were read by immunoSEQ multiplex PCR, and TCRdb kept only the in-frame ones, dropping some. That table gives V, J and clone size, and the DNA gave D and trimming. This table holds 75,000 to 100,000 clones, roughly 82% found once. Germline CDR1 reads SGHVS; CDR2 reads FQNEAQ. Trimming took 9 bases from V and 0 from J; bases not matched to a gene: 8. This CDR3 contains 14 residues. The clonotype comes from a human donor in a cohort sampled during active COVID-19. Sequenced: peripheral blood. V gene TRBV7-8 combines with J gene TRBJ2-7; TRBD1 matches 7 bases. DNA of the CDR3: TGTGCCAGTACCGGGACAGCCTCCTCCTACGAGCAGTACTTC. Translated: CASTGTASSYEQYF.